This T cell receptor (beta chain) was identified during a study of beta chain features in type 1 diabetes. Overall study context: Summed over all samples, the examined sorted cells came to fewer than 120,000,000. Study-wide points: High TCR expression in some cells could lead to their over-representation in cDNA sequencing. Shortening of TCRB CDR3s, moderate but significant, appeared in all four CD4+ subsets of Type 1 diabetes patients.

TCRB transcripts that were expressed got sequenced, as all of the isolated RNA had been reverse transcribed. Approximately 3.6 million reads were obtained on average from naive, central memory and regulatory T cell samples. The protocol was immunoSEQ multiplex PCR, while the TCRdb copy is restricted to in-frame clones and leaves out a portion. The sample carries 160,000 or so clones, around 9% recorded once. CDR1 and CDR2 (germline): MDHEN, SYDVKM. V dropped 8 bases and J dropped 5; count of bases not matched to a gene: 3. This CDR3 has 12 amino acids. Sorted populations all had greater than 98% purity. As concerns this clone: The antigen is not known.

The rearrangement uses TRBV28 and TRBJ2-1; 7 nucleotides line up with TRBD1. The source of this sequence is a woman under 40 with type 1 diabetes. Specimen: central memory CD4+ T cells from blood. CDR3 region: CASPGTDNEQFF. CDR3 in DNA: TGTGCCAGCCCCGGGACAGACAATGAGCAGTTCTTC.